This T cell receptor beta chain is drawn from a study of regulatory and conventional T cells in breast cancer (dated by TCRdb to about 2015). CDR1 and CDR2, per the germline V gene, are KGHSH and LQKENI. Relative to germline, V is 0 bases shorter and J is 6 bases shorter, with 12 bases between their ends. The CDR3 holds 14 amino acids from the cysteine to the phenylalanine. Just CDR3 DNA is preserved here, 42 bases in frame from base 1. About this clonotype: Its recognized antigen is unknown. No clone much larger than this one lies a single base away; base qualities are absent.

Receptor libraries were prepared by PCR. The data were produced on an Illumina MiSeq. TCRdb cleaned the public reads at Q25 with fastp, built clones with MiXCR and kept in-frame beta chains. Each entry merges the rows of one CDR3 protein and shows their most common DNA and genes. The sample has approximately 9,500 distinct CDR3 sequences on record, around a third of them singletons. The ten top clones hold approximately 5.6% of the sample. The chain employs TRBV18 and TRBJ2-7; TRBD2 is possibly the D segment (5 matching bases). This receptor was obtained from a male donor in good health. The source material was conventional T cells from blood. The CDR3 in this case is CASSPPREGSEQYF. The sequenced DNA: TGTGCCAGCTCACCACCGAGGGAAGGAAGCGAGCAGTACTTC. Full variable domain (CDR3 extended with the reference TRBV18 and TRBJ2-7 proteins): NAGVMQNPRHLVRRRGQEARLRCSPMKGHSHVYWYRQLPEEGLKFMVYLQKENIIDESGMPKERFSAEFPKEGPSILRIQQVVRGDSAAYFCASSPPREGSEQYFGPGTRLTVT.